This T cell receptor (beta chain) comes out of a study of T-cell reconstitution after alpha-beta-depleted transplantation in children. Broader study findings: Fresh T-cell production supplied most of the T-cell counts and diversity seen one year after transplant. The high TCRbeta diversity at day 60 in some patients came from surviving recipient T cells and thymic progenitors.

With regard to this clonotype: The antigen remains unidentified.

J gave up 4 bases and V 6 bases, and 6 bases lay outside the gene matches. The CDR3 is made up of 15 amino acids. Preparing the TCRbeta library involved the use of unique molecular identifiers. TCRdb independently ran MiXCR on the PCR reads; one entry per CDR3 protein. The data show a few hundred thousand distinct CDR3 sequences, with about a quarter seen just once and just over 35% held by the top ten. The chain recombines TRBV12-3 or TRBV12-4 with TRBJ2-5, with 12 bases matching TRBD2. This TCR was sampled from a boy under two years old with Wiskott-Aldrich syndrome, due to receive a stem cell transplant. Sample: PBMCs, taken before TCRalphabeta/CD19-depleted stem cell transplant. CDR3 sequence (DNA): TGTGCCAGCAGCACCCTAGCGGGAGGGCGAGAGACCCAGTACTTC. It translates to CASSTLAGGRETQYF.